This TCR beta chain was sequenced in a study of shared clonotypes between healthy human individuals. Study-level background: CD4 naive and memory got three plates each, CD8 naive two, CD8 memory one.

On this clone itself: Its target is unknown. A junction end diverges from the germline sequence, so it may reflect a read error.

Some clones are missing from TCRdb's copy, which holds only in-frame ones; the method was immunoSEQ multiplex PCR. The sample records approximately 2.5 million clones, 93% being singletons. Overall study results and limits: In four donors, about 5% of naive CD4 clonotypes appeared in common. Shared clonotypes across all four donors exceeded non-shared ones in generation probability.

The CDR3 covers 13 residues. Germline CDR1 is ENHRY and CDR2 is SYGVKD. The source is a man in his late teens or twenties in good health. Some clones in this sample may be carry-over from other donors' samples. The source material was naive CD4+ T cells from PBMCs. The subset here: CD45RA+ positively selected. The rearrangement joins TRBV10-3 to TRBJ1-1, with D possibly matching TRBD1 (5 bases). Here the CDR3 reads CASEPGENAEAFF. CDR3 DNA sequence: TGTGCCTCCGAGCCGGGGGAGAACGCTGAAGCTTTCTTT.